These 6 T cell receptor beta chains were sequenced from one sample in a study of T-cell memory formation after mild COVID-19 (dated by TCRdb to 2020 to 2022). The library relied on 5' RACE. The sample was run on an Illumina NovaSeq 6000. The public sequencing data were trimmed at Q25 with fastp and processed into clonotypes with MiXCR by TCRdb, which kept only in-frame beta chains. Under each unique CDR3 protein, matching rows form one entry showing the most common genes and DNA. This sample comprises a few hundred thousand distinct CDR3 sequences, 25% of them detected only once. The ten largest clones take up about 12% of the sample. The sequenced sample consisted of PBMCs or a T cell subset sorted from them (not recorded which). All receptors derive from an adult woman who had mild COVID-19 (a few samples of this study predate the infection). The sample titles of this study are shuffled in the database, so cell type and time point are left out; the donor was told from shared clones.

This clonotype was found a few times. The CDR3: CATSDGADTQYF. The CDR3 bases are TGTGCCACCAGTGATGGGGCAGATACGCAGTATTTT. This chain connects TRBV24-1 to TRBJ2-3; D call uncertain. Trimming removed 3 bases from V and 4 bases from J, with 4 bases in between. Germline V gives CDR1 KGHDR, CDR2 SFDVKD. The CDR3 is made up of 12 amino acids.

The gene calls are TRBV15 and TRBJ1-4; D unclear. The CDR3 consists of 14 residues. V lost 1 base and J 5 bases, leaving 8 bases between the germline ends. Germline V gene data show CDR1 as LNHNV and CDR2 as YYDKDF (reference sequence). The CDR3 coding sequence is TGTGCCACCAGCAGAGGCGGGCAAAATGAAAAACTGTTTTTT. Its translation: CATSRGGQNEKLFF.

The rearrangement joins TRBV7-8 to TRBJ2-1; no firm D call. This CDR3 spans 13 amino acids. V gave up 4 bases and J gave up 12 bases, with 16 bases separating them. The germline V gene has CDR1 SGHVS and CDR2 FQNEAQ. CDR3 DNA: TGTGCCAGCAGCTCGCACATCATCCCACGGCAGTTCTTC. Translated: CASSSHIIPRQFF. The entire variable domain, with the rest obtained from reference TRBV7-8 and TRBJ2-1, is as follows: GAGVSQSPRYKVAKRGQDVALRCDPISGHVSLFWYQQALGQGPEFLTYFQNEAQLDKSGLPSDRFFAERPEGSVSTLKIQRTQQEDSAVYLCASSSHIIPRQFFGPGTRLTVL.

Points on this clonotype: At one boundary the junction diverges from the germline segment, which might be a read error. The rearrangement links TRBV6-2 or TRBV6-3 to TRBJ2-7; D uncertain. This CDR3 comprises 15 residues. In germline, CDR1 is MNHEY, CDR2 SVGEGT. The CDR3 spells CASSYSIGGTYKQYF. CDR3 sequence (DNA): TGTGCCAGCAGTTACTCGATTGGCGGAACCTACAAGCAGTACTTC.

The J gene is TRBJ1-2, the V gene TRBV9; 7 positions agree with TRBD1. Trimming at V came to 3 bases and at J to 7 bases, leaving 15 bases not matched to a gene. CDR3 length: 16 amino acids. From germline, CDR1 is SGDLS and CDR2 YYNGEE. In DNA, the CDR3 is TGTGCCAGCAGCGCCCCCAAGGACAGGCGGGGCTCTGGCTACACCTTC. It yields the protein CASSAPKDRRGSGYTF.

The chain carries TRBV4-1 and TRBJ2-3; 10 bases are a match to TRBD2. The CDR3 runs to 15 residues. Germline assignment: CDR1 MGHRA and CDR2 YSYEKL. The V gene end was trimmed by 2 bases and the J gene end by 4 bases; junction bases not matched to a gene: 3. The CDR3 nucleotides read TGCGCCAGCAGCCAACGGCTAGCGGGAGCAGATACGCAGTATTTT. Translation gives CASSQRLAGADTQYF.